This entry lists 30 T cell receptor beta chains sequenced from one sample in a study of T cell responses to AZD1222 COVID-19 vaccine. This table comes from immunoSEQ multiplex PCR, and its TCRdb copy is limited to in-frame clones, with some not included. Among around 200,000 clones, about 86% were seen once, and the ten largest hold 0.49%. Here the sequenced sample was peripheral blood, taken on day 0 of AZD1222 vaccination. The receptors shown here come from an adult in good health.

This clone was counted between two and nine times. The genes are TRBV7-8 and TRBJ2-7; perhaps TRBD2 as D (5 bases). Germline values: CDR1 SGHVS, CDR2 FQNEAQ. The CDR3 runs 12 residues. V dropped 2 bases and J dropped 6 bases, with 8 bases sitting between them. As DNA, the CDR3 is TGTGCCAGCAGCTTACGGGGTGGCGAGCAGTACTTC. Its protein product is CASSLRGGEQYF.

The chain couples TRBV29-1 to TRBJ2-1; 10 bases are shared with TRBD2. Germline V gene sequence: CDR1 SQVTM, CDR2 ANQGSEA. This CDR3 contains 16 residues. J was trimmed by 0 bases and V by 8 bases; bases with no gene match: 10. CDR3 residues: CSRGAGGLSSYNEQFF. The DNA for the CDR3 is TGCAGCCGGGGAGCGGGAGGGTTAAGCTCCTACAATGAGCAGTTCTTC.

In the case of this clone: The junction shows a germline mismatch at one end, possibly a read error. The chain combines TRBV7-7 with TRBJ2-2; D might be TRBD2 (6 bases). This CDR3 spans 15 amino acids. In germline, CDR1 is SSHAT, CDR2 FNYEAQ (reference sequence). The DNA for the CDR3 is TGTGCTAGCAGCTACCACTCCTCGGGAGCCGGGGAGCTGTTTTTT. This translates into CASSYHSSGAGELFF. The variable domain in full, completed from reference TRBV7-7 and TRBJ2-2, reads GAGVSQSPRYKVTKRGQDVTLRCDPISSHATLYWYQQALGQGPEFLTYFNYEAQPDKSGLPSDRFSAERPEGSISTLTIQRTEQRDSAMYRCASSYHSSGAGELFFGEGSRLTVL.

The chain uses TRBV6-5 and TRBJ2-7; D not resolved. The germline V gene encodes CDR1 MNHEY and CDR2 SVGAGI. The CDR3 runs to 13 residues. The ends were cut back, 7 bases at V and 7 bases at J, with 17 bases in the middle. The CDR3 DNA reads TGTGCCAGCATCGACGTCGTGAAAGGGGAGCAGTACTTC. Protein product: CASIDVVKGEQYF.

This chain joins TRBV6-5 and TRBJ1-1; the match to TRBD1 covers 11 bases. The junction had 4 bases not matched to a gene; V was cut back by 3 bases and J by 4 bases. The CDR3 has 15 amino acids. Germline V gene lookup returns CDR1 MNHEY and CDR2 SVGAGI. In nucleotides, the CDR3 is TGTGCCAGCAGTTATTCGGGGACAGGGGGCACTGAAGCTTTCTTT. Translating gives CASSYSGTGGTEAFF.

DNA of the CDR3: TGCGCCAGCAATAGGGGGTGGAACACTGAAGCTTTCTTT. It yields the protein CASNRGWNTEAFF. V usage is TRBV5-1 and J usage is TRBJ1-1; D perhaps matches TRBD1 (6 bases). Trimming pared 6 bases from V and 1 base from J, leaving 10 bases between. Germline CDR1 and CDR2: SGHRS and YFSETQ. This CDR3 has 13 amino acids.

The CDR3 protein is CASSLPGQGATRGYTF. CDR3 sequence (DNA): TGTGCCAGCTCACTACCGGGACAGGGGGCAACGCGGGGCTACACCTTC. This chain links TRBV18 with TRBJ1-2, with 12 bases aligning to TRBD1. Germline V CDR1 and CDR2: KGHSH, LQKENI. The CDR3 spans 16 residues. V shed 4 bases and J 8 bases; nucleotides not matched to a gene: 11.

For this clone: This sample includes further DNA sequences coding for the same CDR3. The chain recombines TRBV6-5 with TRBJ1-3; a possible D gene is TRBD1 (5 bases). The CDR3 runs 13 residues. Germline V gene data show CDR1 as MNHEY and CDR2 as SVGAGI. Trimming shortened V by 8 bases and J by 4 bases, and 12 bases separated the two germline ends. The chain's CDR3 is CASSQGSGNTIYF. The CDR3 DNA reads as TGTGCCAGCTCCCAGGGATCCGGAAACACCATATATTTT.

The rearrangement joins TRBV5-1 to TRBJ2-3; 10 bases are a match to TRBD1. This CDR3 region has 15 residues. V was pared by 0 bases and J by 6 bases, with 4 bases of the junction left unmatched. Looked up from germline, CDR1 is SGHRS and CDR2 is YFSETQ. CDR3 nucleotide sequence: TGCGCCAGCAGCTTGGCGCGACAGGGGGCGGATACGCAGTATTTT. This sequence encodes CASSLARQGADTQYF.

The chain is built from TRBV3-1 (or the pseudogene TRBV3-2) and TRBJ1-1; D may be TRBD1 (5 bases). Trimming took off 4 bases at V and 2 bases at J, with 20 bases between the two ends. CDR1 is LGHDT and CDR2 is YNNKEL in the germline V gene (reference sequence). The CDR3 contains 17 residues. This CDR3 reads CASSRGGGQLVNTEAFF. The CDR3 nucleotides read TGTGCCAGCAGCCGTGGGGGTGGGCAGTTAGTTAACACTGAAGCTTTCTTT.

The rearrangement uses TRBV30 and TRBJ1-5; a possible D gene is TRBD1 (5 bases). The CDR3 spans 13 residues. Germline assignment: CDR1 GTSNPN and CDR2 SVGIG (reference sequence). V lost 5 bases and J 1 base, leaving 9 bases between the germline ends. The chain's CDR3 is CAWGGDSNQPQHF. The CDR3 coding sequence is TGTGCCTGGGGAGGGGACAGCAATCAGCCCCAGCATTTT.

V gene TRBV7-9 combines with J gene TRBJ1-2; D unresolved. The CDR3 totals 17 residues. Germline CDR1 reads SEHNR; CDR2 reads FQNEAQ (reference sequence). V was pared by 5 bases and J by 0 bases, with 19 bases between. The DNA for the CDR3 is TGTGCCAGCAGCCCACGAGCGGAGGTGGGATCTAACTATGGCTACACCTTC. This translates into CASSPRAEVGSNYGYTF.

This chain links TRBV24-1 with TRBJ1-1; tentatively, D is TRBD1 (6 bases). Germline lookup yields CDR1 KGHDR and CDR2 SFDVKD. This CDR3 has 14 residues. V lost 7 bases, J lost 1 base, and 12 bases lay in between. The CDR3 protein is CATRAGTQNTEAFF. CDR3 nucleotide sequence: TGTGCCACCAGGGCTGGGACACAGAACACTGAAGCTTTCTTT.

The rearrangement links TRBV3-1 (or the pseudogene TRBV3-2) to TRBJ2-3; 8 bases align to TRBD2. CDR1 and CDR2 from the germline V gene are LGHDT and YNNKEL (reference sequence). This CDR3 has 16 residues. Trimming removed 3 bases from V and 1 base from J; junction bases left unmatched: 6. For the CDR3, the DNA is TGTGCCAGCAGCCATGTAAGCGGGAGTGGCACAGATACGCAGTATTTT. Protein: CASSHVSGSGTDTQYF.

The CDR3 protein is CASSGGFDSPLHF. The DNA for the CDR3 is TGTGCCAGCAGTGGGGGTTTTGATTCACCCCTCCACTTT. The chain combines TRBV2 with TRBJ1-6; D ambiguous. Deletions cut 4 bases from V and 8 bases from J, with 9 bases between. The CDR3 runs to 13 residues. The germline gives CDR1 SNHLY, CDR2 FYNNEI.

The chain couples TRBV11-2 to TRBJ1-6; TRBD1 matches 11 bases. The V and J ends lost 1 base and 11 bases, in that order; junction bases with no gene match: 4. Germline values: CDR1 SGHAT, CDR2 FQNNGV. This CDR3 has 15 amino acids. For the CDR3, the DNA is TGTGCCAGCAGCTTAGGGGGGACAGGGGGAACACCCCTCCACTTT. This gives the protein CASSLGGTGGTPLHF.

Notes on this clone: Other nucleotide sequences from this sample produce the same CDR3. The chain couples TRBV2 to TRBJ1-2; D is ambiguous. Per the germline V gene, CDR1 is SNHLY and CDR2 is FYNNEI. V shed 3 bases and J shed 3 bases, with 8 bases lying between them. The CDR3 covers 13 residues. CDR3 nucleotides: TGTGCCAGCAGTGACAGGCGGGACTATGGCTACACCTTC. This translates into CASSDRRDYGYTF.

This sequence joins TRBV5-1 and TRBJ2-5; TRBD2 matches at 7 bases. The trim removed 4 bases at V and 4 bases at J, leaving 4 bases unmatched. The CDR3 sequence is 13 residues long. Germline assignment: CDR1 SGHRS and CDR2 YFSETQ. CDR3 bases: TGCGCCAGCAGCGGAGGGAGGGCAGAGACCCAGTACTTC. Amino acid sequence: CASSGGRAETQYF.

This chain joins TRBV6-2 or TRBV6-3 and TRBJ2-1, with TRBD2 as a possible D gene (6 bases). Trimming took off 0 bases at V and 4 bases at J, with 13 bases between the two ends. The CDR3 covers 16 residues. Germline lookup yields CDR1 MNHEY and CDR2 SVGEGT. The CDR3 DNA reads as TGTGCCAGCAGTTACTCGAGTCCAGGGAGGTACAATGAGCAGTTCTTC. Amino acid sequence: CASSYSSPGRYNEQFF.

V usage is TRBV6-5 and J usage is TRBJ2-1, with a tentative D call TRBD2 (6 bases). Trimming took 5 bases from V and 3 from J, leaving 14 bases between them. The CDR3 extends over 15 amino acids. Germline V lookup: CDR1 MNHEY, CDR2 SVGAGI. This CDR3 reads CASSTSKSYYNEQFF. CDR3 sequence (DNA): TGTGCCAGCAGTACTAGCAAAAGTTACTACAATGAGCAGTTCTTC.

V usage is TRBV18 and J usage is TRBJ1-1; TRBD1 aligns across 11 bases. Germline loops: CDR1 KGHSH, CDR2 LQKENI. CDR3 length: 17 amino acids. J lost 0 bases, V lost 0 bases, and 3 bases had no gene match. The CDR3 loop reads CASSPPGQGAVNTEAFF. The CDR3 DNA follows: TGTGCCAGCTCACCACCCGGACAGGGGGCAGTGAACACTGAAGCTTTCTTT.

This clone occurred a few times. The V and J genes are TRBV7-3 and TRBJ2-2; TRBD2 matches at 13 bases. The germline V gene encodes CDR1 SGHTA and CDR2 FQGTGA. This CDR3 has 18 amino acids. The V gene end was trimmed by 5 bases and the J gene end by 1 base; junction bases not matched to a gene: 7. CDR3 in amino acids: CASSQAGTSGVNTGELFF. The CDR3 DNA follows: TGTGCCAGCAGCCAAGCCGGGACTAGCGGGGTGAACACCGGGGAGCTGTTTTTT.

V and J are TRBV7-6 and TRBJ1-5; 8 bases match TRBD1. Germline CDR1 is SGHVS and CDR2 is FNYEAQ. The length of the CDR3 is 13 residues. The ends lost 3 bases at V and 6 bases at J; junction bases unmatched: 1. The DNA for the CDR3 is TGTGCCAGCAGCTTGACAGGGGTTCAGCCCCAGCATTTT. Amino acid sequence: CASSLTGVQPQHF.

Concerning this clone itself: Distinct nucleotide sequences in the sample also encode this CDR3. The chain has TRBV12-3 or TRBV12-4 and TRBJ1-2, with D tentatively TRBD1 (5 bases). V was clipped by 6 bases and J by 7 bases, with 9 bases between them. The CDR3 totals 11 residues. CDR3: CASSLRGGYTF. The CDR3 nucleotides read TGTGCCAGCAGCCTTAGGGGTGGCTACACCTTC.

The chain combines TRBV21-1 with TRBJ2-3; TRBD2, the table's D call, was not compared with the DNA. TRBV21-1 is an annotated pseudogene. This CDR3 has 13 amino acids. CDR3 sequence reads: CASSKDSPDTQYF. Here the CDR3 DNA reads TGTGCCAGCAGCAAGGACTCGCCAGATACGCAGTATTTT.

The chain links TRBV7-9 to TRBJ1-1; D is unclear. Germline V gene data show CDR1 as SEHNR and CDR2 as FQNEAQ (reference sequence). The CDR3 sequence is 14 residues long. V was shortened by 3 bases and J by 6 bases, with 14 bases between the two germline ends. The CDR3 bases are TGTGCCAGCAGCTTTAGTCCCCGAAGGGCTGAAGCTTTCTTT. This codes for CASSFSPRRAEAFF.

The gene calls are TRBV2 and TRBJ1-5; D might be TRBD1 (6 bases). Germline-derived CDR1 and CDR2 are SNHLY and FYNNEI. V was cut by 4 bases and J by 2 bases, with 9 bases left in between. CDR3 length: 14 amino acids. CDR3: CASSVRTGNQPQHF. The CDR3 nucleotides read TGTGCCAGCAGTGTAAGGACAGGCAATCAGCCCCAGCATTTT.

The chain recombines TRBV11-1 with TRBJ2-7; 8 bases match TRBD2. Germline CDR1 reads SGHAT; CDR2 reads FQDESV (reference sequence). The CDR3 loop spans 13 amino acids. Unmatched junction bases numbered 3, after V lost 4 bases and J lost 4 bases. CDR3 bases: TGTGCCAGCAGCTCCGGGACTAGTTACGAGCAGTACTTC. This sequence encodes CASSSGTSYEQYF.

This chain connects TRBV10-1 to TRBJ2-2; the D gene is possibly TRBD1 (5 bases). The CDR3 contains 15 residues. The V gene lost 2 bases and the J gene lost 2 bases, with 9 bases spanning the gap. CDR1 and CDR2 (germline): WNHNN, SYGVQD (reference sequence). In DNA, the CDR3 is TGCGCCAGCAGTGAGGGGGCTCGAAACACCGGGGAGCTGTTTTTT. This translates into CASSEGARNTGELFF.

This chain links TRBV19 with TRBJ2-1; TRBD2 is a possible D gene (6 bases). V was trimmed by 2 bases and J by 8 bases, leaving 19 bases between them. The germline V gene encodes CDR1 LNHDA and CDR2 SQIVND (reference sequence). The CDR3 totals 16 residues. The CDR3 DNA reads as TGTGCCAGTAGTATATTTTCGAGGGGAGGCGCGGATGAGCAGTTCTTC. Amino acid sequence: CASSIFSRGGADEQFF.